This TCR beta chain came from a study of T cell repertoires in cytomegalovirus infection. The overall study: Through public TCR beta signatures, both CMV infection and matching HLA type were indicated. The study, taken as a whole, reports: Pooled public TCR beta family frequency picked out CMV carriers with the relevant HLA. HLA-C-restricted, CMV-specific TCR beta clonotypes were dominant ex vivo.

The CDR3 runs 15 residues. The trim removed 5 bases at V and 7 bases at J, leaving 7 bases unmatched. MiXCR was run by TCRdb on the reads, yielding one entry per CDR3 protein. The data show about 260,000 distinct CDR3 sequences, roughly an eighth seen once. For this clonotype: The antigen remains unidentified.

This sequence was found in a human donor in good health (CMV status not recorded). Some clones in this sample may be carry-over from other donors' samples. The source material was PBMCs. The chain joins TRBV12-3 or TRBV12-4 to TRBJ1-6; 8 bases are a match to TRBD1. The CDR3 protein is CASSGSGGANSPLHF. Here the CDR3 DNA reads TGTGCCAGCAGTGGCTCAGGGGGCGCGAATTCACCCCTCCACTTT.